This T cell receptor beta chain comes out of a study of T-cell reconstitution after alpha-beta-depleted transplantation in children. With 5 bases clipped from V and 7 bases from J, the junction kept 4 bases outside the gene matches. The CDR3 loop spans 12 amino acids. Preparing the TCRbeta library involved the use of unique molecular identifiers. TCRdb processed the PCR reads anew with MiXCR; each CDR3 protein has one entry. The sample lists roughly 500,000 distinct CDR3 sequences, about 12% seen once, with under 7% in the top ten. This sequence originates from a human donor who donated a stem cell graft to a child with combined immunodeficiency. J is TRBJ1-2 and V is TRBV12-3 or TRBV12-4; TRBD1 matches 7 bases. Material: PBMCs from the stem cell graft donor, obtained from the stem cell graft. CDR3 DNA sequence: TGTGCCAGCAGTCGACAGGGTCTTGGCTACACCTTC. This translates into CASSRQGLGYTF.